This section outlines one T cell receptor (beta chain) sequence together with its context. The J segment lost 4 bases and the V segment lost 3 bases, leaving 2 bases of the junction unmatched. This CDR3 comprises 15 residues. CDR1 and CDR2 (germline): MGHRA, YSYEKL. The data are from a study of radiation and T cells in renal cell carcinoma. Time point defined: baseline pretreatment blood. Noted treatment: 15 Gy SBRT to primary tumor, nephrectomy 4 weeks later. This renal cell carcinoma was of the clear cell type. Libraries were prepared by immunoSEQ multiplex PCR; TCRdb keeps only in-frame clonotypes and omits some of them. The sample holds about 95,000 clones, around nine tenths seen once.

The sample consisted of blood, taken from a patient whose treatment included radiotherapy and nephrectomy. The chain links TRBV4-1 to TRBJ2-3; TRBD1 matches at 12 bases. The clonotype originates from a man over 45 with renal cell carcinoma. Here the CDR3 reads CASSHGTGGPDTQYF. DNA of the CDR3: TGCGCCAGCAGCCACGGGACAGGGGGCCCAGATACGCAGTATTTT.